The table lists the clone carrying this T cell receptor beta chain with a count of one. These data originate in a study of shared clonotypes between healthy human individuals. V was trimmed by 0 bases and J by 5 bases, leaving 11 bases between them. The CDR3 consists of 15 residues. In germline, CDR1 is MNHEY, CDR2 SMNVEV (reference sequence). Replicate PCRs for sorted subsets used around 200 ng DNA; this equaled around 28,000 T cell genomes. Here immunoSEQ multiplex PCR was the method, and the copy in TCRdb shows in-frame clones only, minus some. Seen here are 2 million to 2.5 million clones, 85% to 95% observed once, and the top ten hold around 0.38%.

Input material: naive CD4+ T cells from PBMCs. Subset given: CD45RA+ positively selected. This receptor was obtained from a man between 18 and 29 years old in good health. Some clones in this sample may be carry-over from other donors' samples. V is TRBV27 and J is TRBJ1-5; D is ambiguous. This CDR3 is CASSLSATRYQPQHF. CDR3 DNA sequence: TGTGCCAGCAGTTTATCGGCTACCAGGTATCAGCCCCAGCATTTT.